The source of this T cell receptor (beta chain) is a study of blood T cells in healthy people across ages (dated by TCRdb to about 2015). Background for the entire study: In model experiments, roughly one uniquely barcoded TCR beta cDNA molecule per two T cells was captured by template switching. To track age-related changes in TCR beta repertoire diversity, the study relied on deep sequencing normalized with unique cDNA molecular identifiers. The donors were split into four age groups: young (average around 15 years), middle-aged (roughly 39), aged (around 67) and long-lived (over 80). To avoid experimental bias, donors of different ages were randomly spread across the sequencing lanes. Two additional independent replicas of 1 million unique cDNA reads from the same blood draw were analyzed for two donors (one aged 18 to 30 and one aged 80 or older).

As for this clonotype: Its antigen remains unidentified. No per-base quality is available; no much larger clone lies one base away.

The donors were about 40 Caucasian individuals from Russia, aged roughly 6 to 100 years, who were systemically healthy. Each donor gave ten milliliters of peripheral blood, drawn into EDTA-treated Vacutainer tubes. Ficoll-Paque density-gradient centrifugation was used to isolate PBMCs, with at least 6.5 million obtained per sample. Total RNA was extracted from PBMCs with Trizol reagent, with at least 6 micrograms obtained per sample. For every donor, flow cytometry on a PBMC aliquot measured the percentage of naive CD45RAhigh/CD27high T cells. The method was 5' RACE. Sequencing was carried out with an Illumina HiSeq 2500. The second PCR ran for roughly 6 to 11 cycles and used a J-beta primer mix along with a sample-barcoded 5' primer. Each TCR beta cDNA molecule received a unique molecular identifier from a template-switch 5' adaptor carrying 12 random nucleotides. Each sample yielded at least 3 million CDR3-containing paired-end reads. All of the RNA was converted into first-strand cDNA using the Mint cDNA synthesis kit, with a TRBC-specific oligonucleotide serving as the primer. After uracil-DNA glycosylase treatment, a first 18-cycle PCR used universal primers M1SS and BC2_uni_R on all cDNA. The authors' analysis ran thus. For normalization, 1 million high-quality reads, each with a distinct molecular identifier, were randomly selected from each sample. Reads with shared molecular identifiers were discarded instead of being binned into consensus sequences. CDR3 identification, clonotype clustering and error correction used MiTCR with a Q25 quality threshold and the strictest error-elimination algorithm. Lower-bound total TCR beta diversity was estimated with a nonparametric unseen species model using Euler transformation. In TCRdb, the public reads were trimmed at Q25 with fastp and aligned with MiXCR, with productive beta chains retained. Identical CDR3 protein sequences are pooled into one entry, listed with their most common genes and DNA. Here the V and J calls rest on TCRdb's processing, not on the authors' analysis. Present in this sample are roughly 680,000 distinct CDR3 sequences, under 25% of which were seen just once. The ten biggest clones cover 3.5% to 4% of the sample.

Sequences SEHNR (CDR1) and FQNEAQ (CDR2) are obtained from the germline V gene (reference sequence). V loses 1 base of germline sequence and J loses 2 bases, and the interval between the two ends is 13 bases. From cysteine to phenylalanine, the CDR3 is 16 amino acids long. Of the read, only the CDR3 DNA is kept; its 48 bases are in frame from base 1. Summary of the overall study and its limitations: Because the CMV infection status of the donors was unknown, age-related changes in expanded clonotypes may potentially have been confounded. Conclusive comparison of naive and antigen-experienced compartments was prevented by the profiling of bulk unsorted PBMCs. Compared with the aged group, the long-lived group had more naive CD4+ T cells, fewer expanded clones and increased TCR diversity, suggesting age selection. The percentage of naive T cells measured by flow cytometry correlated strongly with observed TCR beta diversity. As age increased, observed TCR beta diversity per million T cells dropped in a roughly linear way, and a significant reduction was already evident by age 40. Estimates of total diversity from one million sequenced T cells were regarded as lower bounds and underestimates.

Recombination connected TRBV7-9 to TRBJ2-3; the D gene is possibly TRBD2, with 6 bases matching. The sequencing input was blood. The receptor's source is a man between 65 and 80 years old in good health. CDR3 loop: CASSLEGTQTTDTQYF. The nucleotide sequence is given as TGTGCCAGCAGCTTAGAGGGGACTCAAACCACAGATACGCAGTATTTT. Reference TRBV7-9 and TRBJ2-3 genes cover what lies past the CDR3, so the full variable domain is DTGVSQNPRHKITKRGQNVTFRCDPISEHNRLYWYRQTLGQGPEFLTYFQNEAQLEKSRLLSDRFSAERPKGSFSTLEIQRTEQGDSAMYLCASSLEGTQTTDTQYFGPGTRLTVL.